The entry below describes one T cell receptor beta chain. Its antigen is currently unknown. With exhausted-like traits, TPEX cells were early memory CD8+ T cells that were CCR7+ PD-1+ TIGIT+. Making the TCR beta libraries relied on UMI-labeled 5' RACE. TCRdb processed the 5' RACE reads again and assigns one entry to each CDR3 protein, with no DNA. The sample's table shows about 6,500 distinct CDR3 sequences. CDR3 length equals 15 residues. The germline V gene has CDR1 MNHNS and CDR2 SASEGT. This specimen belongs to a study of human CD8 memory T cell subsets. Overall study results and limits: Unlike effector memory cells, stem-like memory and precursor exhausted T cells displayed similarly high diversity. Only one chain type (the T cell receptor beta chain) was sequenced in this study.

This sequence joins TRBV6-1 and TRBJ2-7; TCRdb calls TRBD1, which cannot be checked without DNA. This sequence was found in a human donor in good health. The sample comprised CD8+ T cells from PBMCs. CDR3 protein: CASSEGAGAPYEQYF.